The 3 T cell receptor beta chains reported below all come from one sample, sequenced in a study of blood T cell repertoires in COVID-19. TCRdb keeps only in-frame clones here, not all; method: immunoSEQ multiplex PCR. The table includes approximately 260,000 clones, over 75% detected once. Sequencing input: peripheral blood. The receptors stem from a woman between 65 and 79 years old with COVID-19, enrolled during active disease.

This chain joins TRBV7-2 and TRBJ1-3; no firm D call. The CDR3 contains 13 residues. V gave up 5 bases and J gave up 2 bases, with 7 bases separating them. Germline loops: CDR1 SGHTA, CDR2 FQGNSA. The DNA for the CDR3 is TGTGCCAGCAGCCCTCAGGCTGGAAACACCATATATTTT. It specifies CASSPQAGNTIYF.

This clone has more than one count but fewer than ten. The rearrangement uses TRBV5-4 and TRBJ1-5, with unresolved D. The CDR3 length is 14 residues. Germline V lookup: CDR1 SGHNT, CDR2 YYREEE (reference sequence). The ends were cut back, 1 base at V and 5 bases at J, with 10 bases in the middle. The CDR3 DNA sequence: TGTGCCAGCAGCTTGACTCCCCGGGATCAGCCCCAGCATTTT. Translating gives CASSLTPRDQPQHF.

The chain joins TRBV7-2 to TRBJ1-6, with D possibly matching TRBD1 (6 bases). Per the germline V gene, CDR1 is SGHTA and CDR2 is FQGNSA. Trimming removed 5 bases from V and 9 bases from J, with 20 bases in between. CDR3 length equals 16 residues. CDR3 sequence (DNA): TGTGCCAGCAGCCCCTTGGGCCGGGGGGCGAGTTCACCCCTCCACTTT. Its protein is CASSPLGRGASSPLHF.